These 30 T cell receptor beta chains share one sample of origin, sequenced in a study of shared clonotypes between healthy human individuals. Data came from immunoSEQ multiplex PCR; TCRdb stores just in-frame clones and leaves some out. The sample lists about 300,000 clones, about 74% seen once, with under 13% in the top ten. Sequenced: memory CD4+ T cells sorted from blood. This sample's subset: CD45RA-negative fraction. These receptors were collected from a man between 25 and 39 years old in good health.

The chain is built from TRBV9 and TRBJ2-7; D not certain. The CDR3 is 16 residues long. Between the trimmed V and J ends, which lost 0 bases and 0 bases, there was a span of 13 bases. Germline loops: CDR1 SGDLS, CDR2 YYNGEE. CDR3 amino acids: CASSVDSTLRSYEQYF. CDR3 DNA: TGTGCCAGCAGCGTAGACTCCACTCTGCGCTCCTACGAGCAGTACTTC.

This clone was recorded a few times. The CDR3 region is CASSSPTRGNTEAFF. The DNA of the CDR3 is TGTGCCAGCAGTTCACCCACTAGGGGGAACACTGAAGCTTTCTTT. V usage is TRBV6-6 and J usage is TRBJ1-1; a possible D gene is TRBD1 (5 bases). Trimming cost V 4 bases and J 1 base, with 13 bases left between them. CDR3 length: 15 amino acids. The germline V gene has CDR1 MNHNY and CDR2 SVGAGI (reference sequence).

The CDR3 coding sequence is TGTGCCAGCAGCACCCCGTCCAGGGGTCACCACAATGAGCAGTTCTTC. Protein product: CASSTPSRGHHNEQFF. This chain connects TRBV7-9 to TRBJ2-1, with a weak D call TRBD1 (6 bases). This CDR3 has 16 amino acids. CDR1 is SEHNR and CDR2 is FQNEAQ in the germline V gene (reference sequence). The V end lost 5 bases, the J end lost 5 bases, and 19 bases lay between the germline ends.

This clone was seen ten or more times. The rearrangement links TRBV6-4 to TRBJ1-5; D possibly corresponds to TRBD1 (5 bases). Germline CDR1 reads MRHNA; CDR2 reads SNTAGT. This CDR3 contains 17 residues. V was clipped by 0 bases and J by 1 base, with 13 bases between them. Written as DNA, the CDR3 is TGTGCCAGCAGTGACTCGAGAGGAGGGACGAGCAATCAGCCCCAGCATTTT. This gives the protein CASSDSRGGTSNQPQHF.

The chain recombines TRBV19 with TRBJ1-1; perhaps TRBD1 as D (5 bases). The CDR3 loop spans 13 amino acids. V shed 5 bases and J shed 6 bases, with 13 bases lying between them. CDR1 LNHDA and CDR2 SQIVND come from the germline V gene (reference sequence). The CDR3 bases are TGTGCCAGTAGTCTGAGCAGGGTAGCTGAAGCTTTCTTT. As protein: CASSLSRVAEAFF. The variable domain in full, with the rest retrieved from reference TRBV19 and TRBJ1-1, is DGGITQSPKYLFRKEGQNVTLSCEQNLNHDAMYWYRQDPGQGLRLIYYSQIVNDFQKGDIAEGYSVSREKKESFPLTVTSAQKNPTAFYLCASSLSRVAEAFFGQGTRLTVV.

The V gene is TRBV14, the J gene TRBJ2-5; 7 nucleotides align to TRBD1. Trimming at V came to 2 bases and at J to 5 bases, leaving 8 bases not matched to a gene. This CDR3 spans 15 amino acids. Germline loops: CDR1 SGHDN, CDR2 FVKESK. This CDR3 reads CASSQPRGSVETQYF. CDR3 coding DNA: TGTGCCAGCAGCCAACCCAGGGGGTCTGTGGAGACCCAGTACTTC.

This clone was counted only a few times. The chain employs TRBV5-5 and TRBJ2-7, with 11 nucleotides matching TRBD2. This CDR3 comprises 15 residues. Germline V gene lookup returns CDR1 SGHKS and CDR2 YYEKEE (reference sequence). The J segment lost 7 bases and the V segment lost 0 bases, leaving 6 bases of the junction unmatched. Here the CDR3 DNA reads TGTGCCAGCAGCTTGGAGGGACTAGCGGTTCAGGAGCAGTACTTC. Protein: CASSLEGLAVQEQYF.

The chain joins TRBV25-1 to TRBJ1-1; perhaps TRBD1 as D (5 bases). The ends were cut back, 5 bases at V and 2 bases at J, with 12 bases in the middle. CDR3 size: 14 residues. Germline values: CDR1 MGHDK, CDR2 SYGVNS. The CDR3 DNA sequence: TGTGCCAGCAGTTCGCCAGGGAGTAACACTGAAGCTTTCTTT. This sequence encodes CASSSPGSNTEAFF.

In this sample, this clone turned up once. The chain employs TRBV7-3 and TRBJ2-6, with a weak D call TRBD2 (5 bases). V was cut by 2 bases and J by 1 base, with 6 bases left in between. Germline V gene lookup returns CDR1 SGHTA and CDR2 FQGTGA. This CDR3 is 15 amino acids long. CDR3 DNA sequence: TGTGCCAGCAGCTTAGAGGGTTCTGGGGCCAACGTCCTGACTTTC. It encodes CASSLEGSGANVLTF.

V and J are TRBV6-1 and TRBJ1-1, with D perhaps matching TRBD1 (5 bases). V lost 10 bases and J 5 bases, leaving 17 bases between the germline ends. From germline, CDR1 is MNHNS and CDR2 SASEGT. CDR3 size: 13 residues. The CDR3 DNA follows: TGTGCCACCTGGGGGGGGAGAAGGACTGAAGCTTTCTTT. Its translation is CATWGGRRTEAFF.

This clone was counted once. This chain uses TRBV7-2 with TRBJ2-7; TRBD1 is a possible D gene (6 bases). Germline lookup yields CDR1 SGHTA and CDR2 FQGNSA. CDR3 size: 13 residues. V lost 5 bases to trimming and J lost 3 bases, with 11 bases between them. The CDR3 protein is CASSIQGIYEQYF. The CDR3 nucleotides read TGTGCCAGCAGCATACAGGGAATCTACGAGCAGTACTTC.

This clone has a single count. The chain couples TRBV4-3 to TRBJ2-3; D is undetermined. The CDR3 sequence is 13 residues long. Per the germline V gene, CDR1 is LGHNA and CDR2 is YSLEER. Trimming removed 0 bases from V and 4 bases from J, with 5 bases in between. The DNA for the CDR3 is TGCGCCAGCAGCCAAGAGCTATCAGATACGCAGTATTTT. It is translated as CASSQELSDTQYF.

The chain couples TRBV7-3 to TRBJ2-1, with 8 nucleotides matching TRBD2. Germline V gene sequence: CDR1 SGHTA, CDR2 FQGTGA. Trimming at V came to 3 bases and at J to 9 bases, leaving 7 bases not matched to a gene. The CDR3 covers 14 residues. The CDR3 DNA follows: TGTGCCAGCAGCTTGGGACTAGATTCAAGTGAGCAGTTCTTC. It translates to CASSLGLDSSEQFF.

The chain links TRBV5-1 to TRBJ2-3; D not certain. V was cut by 1 base and J by 1 base, with 10 bases left in between. The CDR3 is 15 residues long. Germline CDR1 SGHRS, CDR2 YFSETQ. Here the CDR3 reads CASSLSGLGTDTQYF. The CDR3 nucleotides read TGCGCCAGCAGCTTGTCGGGTTTGGGCACAGATACGCAGTATTTT. The whole variable domain, remainder taken from reference TRBV5-1 and TRBJ2-3, is KAGVTQTPRYLIKTRGQQVTLSCSPISGHRSVSWYQQTPGQGLQFLFEYFSETQRNKGNFPGRFSGRQFSNSRSEMNVSTLELGDSALYLCASSLSGLGTDTQYFGPGTRLTVL.

This clone was detected only once. V usage is TRBV4-3 and J usage is TRBJ2-1, with 7 bases identical to TRBD2. CDR1 LGHNA and CDR2 YSLEER come from the germline V gene. V shed 1 base, J shed 5 bases, and the junction held 8 bases outside the gene matches. CDR3 size: 16 residues. The CDR3 loop is CASSQGGLAANNEQFF. The CDR3 DNA sequence: TGCGCCAGCAGCCAAGGTGGGCTAGCGGCAAACAATGAGCAGTTCTTC.

The chain employs TRBV10-3 and TRBJ2-7, with 12 bases matching TRBD2. The junction had 3 bases not matched to a gene; V was cut back by 2 bases and J by 4 bases. The CDR3 is 15 amino acids. Germline V gives CDR1 ENHRY, CDR2 SYGVKD. The CDR3 is CAISEGLAGGYEQYF. The CDR3 DNA sequence: TGTGCCATCAGTGAGGGCCTAGCGGGGGGGTACGAGCAGTACTTC.

With respect to this clone: The sample holds other DNA sequences that translate to the same CDR3. This rearrangement joins TRBV6-5 to TRBJ2-7, with a tentative D call TRBD1 (7 bases). The CDR3 contains 13 residues. Looked up from germline, CDR1 is MNHEY and CDR2 is SVGAGI. V dropped 6 bases and J dropped 3 bases, with 12 bases sitting between them. CDR3 DNA: TGTGCCAGCAGGAGACAGGGAGGCTACGAGCAGTACTTC. Its translation: CASRRQGGYEQYF.

The chain employs TRBV7-2 and TRBJ1-4; no clear D gene. Trimming cost V 2 bases and J 0 bases, with 7 bases left between them. Per the germline V gene, CDR1 is SGHTA and CDR2 is FQGNSA. This CDR3 contains 15 residues. The CDR3 sequence is CASSLFGSTNEKLFF. The CDR3 region has the DNA TGTGCCAGCAGCTTATTTGGCTCAACTAATGAAAAACTGTTTTTT.

Comment on this clone: In the same sample, other DNA sequences code for this CDR3. The chain recombines TRBV9 with TRBJ2-1; TRBD1 matches at 7 bases. The ends lost 3 bases at V and 4 bases at J; junction bases unmatched: 4. CDR3 length equals 14 residues. Germline CDR1 reads SGDLS; CDR2 reads YYNGEE. Written as DNA, the CDR3 is TGTGCCAGCAGCGCGGGGACAGAATACAATGAGCAGTTCTTC. This encodes CASSAGTEYNEQFF. Looking up the rest from reference TRBV9 and TRBJ2-1 gives the full variable domain: DSGVTQTPKHLITATGQRVTLRCSPRSGDLSVYWYQQSLDQGLQFLIQYYNGEERAKGNILERFSAQQFPDLHSELNLSSLELGDSALYFCASSAGTEYNEQFFGPGTRLTVL.

This sequence joins TRBV15 and TRBJ2-1; D possibly matches TRBD1 or TRBD2 (5 bases each). In germline, CDR1 is LNHNV, CDR2 YYDKDF (reference sequence). The CDR3 runs to 16 residues. The ends were cut back, 3 bases at V and 0 bases at J, with 12 bases in the middle. The CDR3 coding sequence is TGTGCCACCAGCAGCTTTCCGAGGGGCTCCTACAATGAGCAGTTCTTC. Amino acids: CATSSFPRGSYNEQFF.

The rearrangement links TRBV19 to TRBJ2-3; TRBD1 aligns across 7 bases. CDR3 length: 15 amino acids. CDR1 is LNHDA and CDR2 is SQIVND in the germline V gene (reference sequence). The V and J ends lost 6 bases and 1 base, in that order; junction bases with no gene match: 7. In nucleotides, the CDR3 is TGTGCCAGTAGAGAGACAGGGTTGGGCACAGATACGCAGTATTTT. Protein: CASRETGLGTDTQYF.

V gene TRBV4-2 combines with J gene TRBJ2-6; no clear D gene. From germline, CDR1 is LGHNA and CDR2 YNFKEQ. Trimming took 0 bases from V and 0 from J, leaving 6 bases between them. The CDR3 has 16 amino acids. The CDR3 sequence is CASSQDPLSGANVLTF. The CDR3 DNA is TGTGCCAGCAGCCAAGACCCCCTCTCTGGGGCCAACGTCCTGACTTTC.

The chain carries TRBV7-9 and TRBJ2-7; D is ambiguous. V lost 5 bases, J lost 2 bases, and 7 bases lay in between. This CDR3 spans 12 amino acids. The V gene's germline CDR1 is SEHNR and CDR2 FQNEAQ (reference sequence). This CDR3 reads CASSQETYEQYF. CDR3 sequence (DNA): TGTGCCAGCAGCCAAGAGACCTACGAGCAGTACTTC.

In this sample, this clone turned up many times. This rearrangement joins TRBV4-3 to TRBJ1-4, with 7 nucleotides matching TRBD1. Trimming at V came to 4 bases and at J to 8 bases, leaving 10 bases not matched to a gene. Per germline, CDR1 LGHNA and CDR2 YSLEER. There are 15 residues in the CDR3. The CDR3 DNA reads as TGCGCCAGCAGCCGAATGACAGGGAGGCAAGAAAAACTGTTTTTT. Residues: CASSRMTGRQEKLFF.

V is TRBV30 and J is TRBJ2-2, with TRBD1 identical over 9 bases. The CDR3 is made up of 16 amino acids. Trimming removed 0 bases from V and 5 bases from J; junction bases left unmatched: 7. CDR1 is GTSNPN, CDR2 SVGIG, per germline (reference sequence). The CDR3 spells CAWSVLTGGGTGELFF. The CDR3 nucleotides read TGTGCCTGGAGTGTACTCACAGGGGGCGGAACCGGGGAGCTGTTTTTT.

Here the CDR3 reads CAWRDYLAPQGSEQYF. In nucleotides, the CDR3 is TGTGCCTGGAGGGATTATCTAGCGCCCCAGGGATCCGAGCAGTACTTC. The genes are TRBV30 and TRBJ2-7, with D tentatively TRBD2 (6 bases). The germline V gene has CDR1 GTSNPN and CDR2 SVGIG (reference sequence). The V end lost 3 bases, the J end lost 6 bases, and 24 bases lay between the germline ends. The CDR3 is made up of 16 amino acids. Combining the CDR3 with reference TRBV30 and TRBJ2-7 gives the whole variable domain SQTIHQWPATLVQPVGSPLSLECTVEGTSNPNLYWYRQAAGRGLQLLFYSVGIGQISSEVPQNLSASRPQDRQFILSSKKLLLSDSGFYLCAWRDYLAPQGSEQYFGPGTRLTVT.

The rearrangement joins TRBV29-1 to TRBJ2-5, with a weak D call TRBD2 (6 bases). CDR1 and CDR2 (germline): SQVTM, ANQGSEA. CDR3 length: 13 amino acids. The CDR3 protein is CGGAQTYQETQYF. Written as DNA, the CDR3 is TGCGGCGGGGCTCAGACGTACCAAGAGACCCAGTACTTC.

This clone appeared once. The chain recombines TRBV27 with TRBJ1-2; D remains unclear. Deletions cut 5 bases from V and 5 bases from J, with 6 bases between. CDR1 is MNHEY, CDR2 SMNVEV, per germline (reference sequence). The CDR3 is 11 amino acids. CDR3 residues: CASSEGYGYTF. CDR3 nucleotides: TGTGCCAGCAGTGAAGGGTATGGCTACACCTTC.

The chain has TRBV19 and TRBJ2-2; D not resolved. Trimming took 3 bases from V and 6 from J, leaving 11 bases between them. Germline V gives CDR1 LNHDA, CDR2 SQIVND (reference sequence). The CDR3 runs 14 residues. CDR3 region: CASSMRVGAGELFF. The CDR3 nucleotides are TGTGCCAGTAGTATGAGAGTTGGGGCCGGGGAGCTGTTTTTT.

The chain joins TRBV30 to TRBJ2-3; 11 nucleotides align to TRBD2. The CDR3 runs 15 residues. Germline CDR1 GTSNPN, CDR2 SVGIG (reference sequence). J gave up 5 bases and V 5 bases, and 9 bases lay outside the gene matches. DNA for the CDR3: TGTGCCTGGTCACCGGGACTAGCGGAAAAAGATACGCAGTATTTT. Translation: CAWSPGLAEKDTQYF.